This T cell receptor (beta chain) was captured by sequencing in a study of radiotherapy plus CTLA-4 blockade in lung cancer. Sequencing was performed with immunoSEQ multiplex PCR; in TCRdb, only in-frame clones are kept and a portion is missing. The data show around 59,000 clones, 77% seen once. V shed 0 bases and J 1 base; nucleotides not matched to a gene: 4. Germline V gene sequence: CDR1 SGHRS, CDR2 YFSETQ. This CDR3 contains 16 residues. The chain joins TRBV5-1 to TRBJ1-1; 9 bases align to TRBD1. The specimen was peripheral blood, collected from a patient treated with radiotherapy plus ipilimumab. This receptor was taken from a human donor with non-small cell lung cancer who had a partial response to radiotherapy plus ipilimumab. For the CDR3, the DNA is TGCGCCAGCAGCTTGGTAGGACAGGGGACGAACACTGAAGCTTTCTTT. Its protein is CASSLVGQGTNTEAFF.